One sample yielded the 21 T cell receptor beta chains listed below, sequenced in a study of T cells expressing NK-cell markers. With the 5' RACE reads reprocessed, TCRdb shows one record per CDR3 protein and no DNA. The table gives roughly 350,000 distinct CDR3 sequences; the top ten clones make up roughly 5.5% of it. What was sequenced was blood T cells: a sorted CD56 or NKG2C T cell subset, CD4+ or CD8+ T cells, or bulk PBMC T cells (not recorded which). The receptors here all came from a man aged 18 to 69 in good health.

The chain has TRBV19 and TRBJ2-2; TCRdb gives TRBD2 as the D gene, but with no DNA this cannot be confirmed. Germline V CDR1 and CDR2: LNHDA, SQIVND (reference sequence). The CDR3 runs to 18 residues. CDR3 amino acids: CASSKTLAGAGNTGELFF.

The chain links TRBV12-3 or TRBV12-4 to TRBJ1-3; TCRdb picks TRBD1, but there is no DNA to check that call. The CDR3 sequence is 15 residues long. The CDR3 reads CASSFAGQTGNTIYF.

The rearrangement uses TRBV12-3 or TRBV12-4 and TRBJ2-6; TCRdb's assignment of TRBD1 cannot be checked, as there is no DNA. CDR3 length: 15 residues. The CDR3: CASSPDPPGANVLTF.

The V call is TRBV27, the J call TRBJ2-7. The CDR3 runs 11 residues. CDR1 is MNHEY, CDR2 SMNVEV, per germline (reference sequence). The CDR3 is CASRDVGEQYF.

The chain carries TRBV12-3 or TRBV12-4 and TRBJ2-5; TCRdb picks TRBD2, but there is no DNA to check that call. The CDR3 runs 17 residues. The CDR3 protein is CASSPGRVAGGQETQYF.

The chain employs TRBV12-3 or TRBV12-4 and TRBJ2-3; TCRdb gives TRBD1 as the D gene, but with no DNA this cannot be confirmed. The CDR3 is made up of 15 amino acids. This CDR3 reads CASSSTGASTDTQYF.

V and J are TRBV7-8 and TRBJ1-6. The CDR3 extends over 15 amino acids. Per the germline V gene, CDR1 is SGHVS and CDR2 is FQNEAQ. The CDR3 region is CASSPSRVALSPLHF.

This chain connects TRBV7-8 to TRBJ2-4. This CDR3 comprises 15 residues. The germline CDR1 and CDR2 sequences are SGHVS and FQNEAQ. The chain's CDR3 is CASSSNPGAKNIQYF.

The V call is TRBV9, the J call TRBJ2-3; with no DNA, the TCRdb D assignment of TRBD1 cannot be verified. Looked up from germline, CDR1 is SGDLS and CDR2 is YYNGEE. This CDR3 is 14 amino acids long. CDR3 sequence reads: CASSSTPRGDTQYF.

The genes are TRBV6-1 and TRBJ1-4. Germline V CDR1 and CDR2: MNHNS, SASEGT. The CDR3 covers 15 residues. CDR3 in amino acids: CASRPSGGSNEKLFF.

The genes are TRBV7-8 and TRBJ2-5; checking the TCRdb D call of TRBD1 is not possible without DNA. The CDR3 extends over 15 amino acids. Germline CDR1 SGHVS, CDR2 FQNEAQ. The CDR3 loop reads CASSLSGGSKETQYF.

The V gene is TRBV20-1, the J gene TRBJ2-2. This CDR3 spans 15 amino acids. CDR1 DFQATT and CDR2 SNEGSKA come from the germline V gene (reference sequence). The CDR3 loop is CSASMVELNTGELFF.

The chain has TRBV11-1 and TRBJ1-6. The CDR3 has 16 residues. From germline, CDR1 is SGHAT and CDR2 FQDESV (reference sequence). The CDR3 spells CASSLAGPTYGSPLHF.

The chain has TRBV28 and TRBJ1-2; TCRdb's assignment of TRBD1 cannot be checked, as there is no DNA. This CDR3 is 13 amino acids long. CDR1 MDHEN and CDR2 SYDVKM come from the germline V gene. CDR3 sequence: CASSRQAIYGYTF.

The V and J genes are TRBV3-1 and TRBJ2-5; TCRdb picks TRBD1, but there is no DNA to check that call. Germline assignment: CDR1 LGHDT and CDR2 YNNKEL (reference sequence). This CDR3 has 14 residues. This CDR3 is CASSLTDREETQYF.

J is TRBJ2-2 and V is TRBV12-3 or TRBV12-4; without DNA, the TCRdb call of TRBD1 cannot be checked. The CDR3 sequence is 17 residues long. The CDR3 protein is CASSLHTGQQNTGELFF.

The rearrangement uses TRBV5-4 and TRBJ1-2; TCRdb's assignment of TRBD1 cannot be checked, as there is no DNA. This CDR3 contains 14 residues. Germline CDR1 reads SGHNT; CDR2 reads YYREEE (reference sequence). CDR3 residues: CASSPSRTGGSYTF.

The gene calls are TRBV28 and TRBJ2-7; there is no DNA to check the TCRdb D call of TRBD1. The CDR3 has 11 residues. CDR1 is MDHEN, CDR2 SYDVKM, per germline. This CDR3 reads CAILQGREQYF.

The rearrangement uses TRBV27 and TRBJ2-5; the TRBD2 assignment by TCRdb is unverifiable without DNA. This CDR3 is built from 15 residues. CDR1 is MNHEY and CDR2 is SMNVEV in the germline V gene (reference sequence). CDR3 loop: CASSLLAGGRKTQYF.

The genes are TRBV19 and TRBJ1-4. Germline V gene lookup returns CDR1 LNHDA and CDR2 SQIVND (reference sequence). This CDR3 comprises 13 residues. This CDR3 reads CASLARNNEKLFF.

The chain carries TRBV29-1 and TRBJ1-1. Germline lookup yields CDR1 SQVTM and CDR2 ANQGSEA. This CDR3 spans 12 amino acids. CDR3 sequence: CSVVADVAEAFF.